These 22 T cell receptor beta chains were sequenced from one sample in a study of cytomegalovirus exposure and HLA in healthy donors. 60 Vbeta and 13 Jbeta primers were used in PCR. Sequencing used immunoSEQ multiplex PCR; TCRdb keeps in-frame clones, though not all of them. Seen here are 90,000 to 150,000 clones, more than 65% observed once, and the top ten hold roughly 4%. Input material: PBMCs. These receptors were obtained from a human donor in good health.

The V gene is TRBV7-6, the J gene TRBJ2-2; possible D gene TRBD1, 5 bases. The CDR3 spans 17 residues. Trimming pared 1 base from V and 0 bases from J, leaving 12 bases between. CDR1 is SGHVS, CDR2 FNYEAQ, per germline. CDR3 nucleotides: TGTGCCAGCAGCTTAGTTCAGGAGACAGCGAACACCGGGGAGCTGTTTTTT. This encodes CASSLVQETANTGELFF.

The chain recombines TRBV27 with TRBJ1-2; 8 positions agree with TRBD1. V shed 2 bases, J shed 8 bases, and the junction held 13 bases outside the gene matches. Germline-derived CDR1 and CDR2 are MNHEY and SMNVEV (reference sequence). The CDR3 consists of 16 residues. CDR3 region: CASSLAFSQGAGGYTF. CDR3 nucleotide sequence: TGTGCCAGCAGTTTAGCCTTTTCCCAGGGGGCTGGAGGCTACACCTTC.

This chain uses TRBV2 with TRBJ2-4; a weak D match, TRBD2 (6 bases). The CDR3 is 14 residues long. The germline gives CDR1 SNHLY, CDR2 FYNNEI. V lost 9 bases, J lost 0 bases, and 12 bases lay in between. The CDR3 is CASEGRGAKNIQYF. CDR3 nucleotides: TGTGCCAGTGAGGGGCGGGGAGCCAAAAACATTCAGTACTTC.

The chain joins TRBV21-1 to TRBJ2-1; no DNA check was done on the table's D call, TRBD2. TRBV21-1 constitutes a pseudogene. The CDR3 length is 15 residues. The CDR3 sequence: CASSNFVSSYNEQFF. Here the CDR3 DNA reads TGTGCCAGCAGCAATTTTGTGAGCTCCTACAATGAGCAGTTCTTC.

The rearrangement uses TRBV9 and TRBJ2-5; TRBD2 is a possible D gene (5 bases). Germline V gives CDR1 SGDLS, CDR2 YYNGEE. V was pared by 3 bases and J by 1 base, with 10 bases between. The CDR3 has 14 amino acids. The chain's CDR3 is CASSDEDFQETQYF. The CDR3 coding sequence is TGTGCCAGCAGCGACGAGGACTTCCAAGAGACCCAGTACTTC. Full variable domain (outside the CDR3, taken from reference TRBV9 and TRBJ2-5): DSGVTQTPKHLITATGQRVTLRCSPRSGDLSVYWYQQSLDQGLQFLIQYYNGEERAKGNILERFSAQQFPDLHSELNLSSLELGDSALYFCASSDEDFQETQYFGPGTRLLVL.

This clone has a single count. The V gene is TRBV19, the J gene TRBJ2-7; possibly TRBD2 for D (6 bases). The CDR3 is made up of 15 amino acids. V shed 2 bases and J shed 0 bases, with 11 bases lying between them. CDR1 is LNHDA and CDR2 is SQIVND in the germline V gene (reference sequence). The CDR3 sequence: CASSISSGSSYEQYF. The DNA of the CDR3 is TGTGCCAGTAGTATAAGTTCCGGGAGCTCCTACGAGCAGTACTTC.

The CDR3 region is CASSTKQGASTDTQYF. Written as DNA, the CDR3 is TGTGCCAGTAGTACCAAACAGGGGGCTAGCACAGATACGCAGTATTTT. The chain has TRBV19 and TRBJ2-3; 9 bases fit TRBD1. Germline V gene sequence: CDR1 LNHDA, CDR2 SQIVND (reference sequence). Germline trimming cut 4 bases from V and 0 bases from J; bases unmatched to any gene: 5. This CDR3 spans 16 amino acids.

V is TRBV5-6 and J is TRBJ1-3; no firm D call. Germline V lookup: CDR1 SGHDT, CDR2 YYEEEE. CDR3 length: 16 amino acids. Between the trimmed V and J ends, which lost 3 bases and 0 bases, there was a span of 13 bases. CDR3 protein: CASSSRWRDSGNTIYF. CDR3 DNA: TGTGCCAGCAGCTCGCGGTGGCGGGACTCTGGAAACACCATATATTTT.

J is TRBJ1-4 and V is TRBV5-4; 8 nucleotides match TRBD1. The germline gives CDR1 SGHNT, CDR2 YYREEE (reference sequence). The V segment lost 3 bases and the J segment 0 bases; nucleotides outside the gene matches: 7. The CDR3 runs to 17 residues. This CDR3 is CASSSSGQDATNEKLFF. The CDR3 coding sequence is TGTGCCAGCAGCTCATCGGGACAGGATGCAACTAATGAAAAACTGTTTTTT.

The chain links TRBV13 to TRBJ1-6; D is unclear. Germline V gene sequence: CDR1 PRHDT, CDR2 FYEKMQ (reference sequence). V lost 1 base, J lost 0 bases, and 10 bases lay in between. The CDR3 covers 17 residues. The CDR3 nucleotides read TGTGCCAGCAGCTTAGCGGGTGCCAGCTCCTATAATTCACCCCTCCACTTT. This sequence encodes CASSLAGASSYNSPLHF.

CDR3 DNA sequence: TGTGCCAGCAGCTTAGCGCGGAGTGGACAAGAAGCTTTCTTT. Translated, it gives CASSLARSGQEAFF. The rearrangement uses TRBV7-8 and TRBJ1-1; a possible D gene is TRBD1 (5 bases). Trimming stripped 0 bases from V and 8 bases from J, with 13 bases between. This CDR3 is 14 amino acids long. Germline V lookup: CDR1 SGHVS, CDR2 FQNEAQ.

This chain connects TRBV15 to TRBJ1-1, with TRBD1 identical over 8 bases. V lost 6 bases to trimming and J lost 4 bases; unmatched junction nucleotides: 13. CDR3 length equals 16 residues. From germline, CDR1 is LNHNV and CDR2 YYDKDF (reference sequence). The CDR3 nucleotides read TGTGCCACCAGTCAGCCTCAGGGGGCGCGGATCACTGAAGCTTTCTTT. It codes for CATSQPQGARITEAFF.

Of note for this clone: An end of the junction does not agree with germline; a read error may underlie this. The rearrangement joins TRBV27 to TRBJ1-3; D unclear. There are 13 residues in the CDR3. Germline V gene data show CDR1 as MNHEY and CDR2 as SMNVEV (reference sequence). CDR3 sequence (DNA): TGTACCAGCAGTCAGGTCTCTGGAAACACCATATATTTT. Translating it yields CTSSQVSGNTIYF.

The chain recombines TRBV14 with TRBJ2-6, with D tentatively TRBD2 (5 bases). Germline V lookup: CDR1 SGHDN, CDR2 FVKESK. The CDR3 spans 19 residues. V was cut by 0 bases and J by 0 bases, with 15 bases left in between. The CDR3 region has the DNA TGTGCCAGCAGCCAAGATCATCCCGGGATTTACTCTGGGGCCAACGTCCTGACTTTC. It is translated as CASSQDHPGIYSGANVLTF.

V usage is TRBV5-6 and J usage is TRBJ1-6, with D unresolved. V was clipped by 4 bases and J by 10 bases, with 21 bases between them. The CDR3 is 16 amino acids. The germline gives CDR1 SGHDT, CDR2 YYEEEE. This chain's CDR3 is CASSIRTIEGNSPLHF. The CDR3 DNA is TGTGCCAGCAGCATACGGACGATCGAGGGAAACTCACCCCTCCACTTT.

This clone came up a few times. The chain employs TRBV18 and TRBJ1-2; 11 nucleotides agree with TRBD1. The CDR3 covers 13 residues. CDR1 is KGHSH and CDR2 is LQKENI in the germline V gene. V lost 3 bases and J lost 6; bases outside the gene matches: 0. The CDR3 loop is CASSPGQGDGYTF. CDR3 DNA sequence: TGTGCCAGCTCACCGGGACAGGGGGATGGCTACACCTTC.

This chain connects TRBV4-1 to TRBJ2-5, with 7 nucleotides matching TRBD1. The DNA end lines up better with TRBJ2-7; the J call may be wrong. The CDR3 sequence is 16 residues long. CDR1 is MGHRA and CDR2 is YSYEKL in the germline V gene. CDR3 sequence reads: CASSQSQTGKHYEQYF. As DNA, the CDR3 is TGCGCCAGCAGCCAGAGCCAGACAGGGAAACACTACGAGCAGTACTTC.

This chain links TRBV6-1 with TRBJ1-1, with D possibly TRBD1 on 6 matching bases. V was clipped by 0 bases and J by 3 bases, with 11 bases between them. CDR3 size: 15 residues. Germline lookup yields CDR1 MNHNS and CDR2 SASEGT. The CDR3 DNA follows: TGTGCCAGCAGTGAAGCGTCCCAGGGGCACACTGAAGCTTTCTTT. Translation: CASSEASQGHTEAFF.

The chain is built from TRBV18 and TRBJ2-3; 8 nucleotides align to TRBD1. This CDR3 region has 15 residues. Germline V gene sequence: CDR1 KGHSH, CDR2 LQKENI. Unmatched junction bases numbered 5, after V lost 4 bases and J lost 2 bases. The CDR3 here is CASSLGQAYTDTQYF. The CDR3 bases are TGTGCCAGCTCACTGGGACAGGCCTACACAGATACGCAGTATTTT.

V is TRBV10-3 and J is TRBJ1-1, with D perhaps matching TRBD1 (6 bases). The CDR3 is made up of 14 amino acids. Trimming stripped 7 bases from V and 0 bases from J, with 12 bases between. Germline values: CDR1 ENHRY, CDR2 SYGVKD. The CDR3 spells CAITKGDMNTEAFF. The DNA for the CDR3 is TGTGCCATCACCAAGGGGGATATGAACACTGAAGCTTTCTTT.

J is TRBJ1-2 and V is TRBV18, with D possibly matching TRBD1 (6 bases). V lost 3 bases and J lost 4, with 21 bases in between. Germline V CDR1 and CDR2: KGHSH, LQKENI. This CDR3 region has 17 residues. In DNA, the CDR3 is TGTGCCAGCTCACCTCCATTCCCCACAGGGCCAGCCTATGGCTACACCTTC. This gives the protein CASSPPFPTGPAYGYTF.

The chain links TRBV19 to TRBJ2-1; 12 bases map to TRBD2. Trimming removed 4 bases from V and 7 bases from J; junction bases left unmatched: 8. From germline, CDR1 is LNHDA and CDR2 SQIVND (reference sequence). The CDR3 sequence is 16 residues long. The CDR3 region has the DNA TGTGCCAGTAGTACCCTAGGACTAGCGGGGATAAATGAGCAGTTCTTC. Amino acids: CASSTLGLAGINEQFF.